This T cell receptor (beta chain) was identified during a study of Ad26.COV2.S vaccination and SARS-CoV-2 variants. Study-wide results and limits: Measurements of TCR breadth and depth may have given underestimates of the total T cell responses. Individuals receiving vaccine had higher spike-specific TCR breadth than placebo recipients did. Whether participants received vaccine or placebo, their non-spike TCR breadth was similar.

This CDR3 is 13 amino acids long. The V end was cut by 6 bases, the J end by 8 bases, with 16 bases between. Germline CDR1 WSHSY, CDR2 SAAADI. Sequenced by immunoSEQ multiplex PCR; TCRdb stores in-frame clones only, minus some. This table has approximately 340,000 clones, just over 90% appearing once. About this clone itself: The antigen is undetermined.

This chain connects TRBV10-2 to TRBJ1-2; TRBD1 might be the D (5 bases). The sequence was obtained from a human donor who had recovered from COVID-19. This specimen was peripheral blood, taken after recovery from COVID-19. Here the CDR3 DNA reads TGCGCCAGCAGAGAACTCGGGACGGAGGGCTACACCTTC. Amino acids: CASRELGTEGYTF.